Presented here are 19 T cell receptor beta chains from one specimen sequenced in a study of blood T cell repertoires in COVID-19. Sequencing was performed with immunoSEQ multiplex PCR; in TCRdb, only in-frame clones are kept and a portion is missing. Of some 40,000 clones listed, roughly 88% are singletons. The sequenced sample was peripheral blood. Every receptor here comes from a human donor in a cohort sampled during active COVID-19.

The chain uses TRBV6-5 and TRBJ2-5; a possible D gene is TRBD2 (6 bases). Germline assignment: CDR1 MNHEY and CDR2 SVGAGI. V gave up 5 bases and J gave up 3 bases, with 13 bases separating them. CDR3 length: 14 residues. CDR3 coding DNA: TGTGCCAGCAGTACCGGGACTGCGAAAGAGACCCAGTACTTC. This codes for CASSTGTAKETQYF.

The DNA of the CDR3 is TGTGCCAGTAGTGGGACAGGTACCGGGGAGCTGTTTTTT. Protein sequence: CASSGTGTGELFF. The chain couples TRBV19 to TRBJ2-2; TRBD1 matches 8 bases. The V segment lost 5 bases and the J segment 5 bases; nucleotides outside the gene matches: 1. CDR3 length equals 13 residues. Germline V gene sequence: CDR1 LNHDA, CDR2 SQIVND (reference sequence).

This chain links TRBV4-3 with TRBJ1-2; the D gene is possibly TRBD1 (5 bases). V lost 3 bases to trimming and J lost 4 bases, with 12 bases between them. Germline assignment: CDR1 LGHNA and CDR2 YSLEER. The CDR3 runs 14 residues. The CDR3 DNA sequence: TGCGCCAGCAGCCAGGAACAGGTGACCTATGGCTACACCTTC. This sequence encodes CASSQEQVTYGYTF.

J is TRBJ1-6 and V is TRBV18; 8 positions agree with TRBD1. V was clipped by 6 bases and J by 6 bases; unmatched bases: 10. CDR3 size: 16 residues. Germline V CDR1 and CDR2: KGHSH, LQKENI. CDR3 bases: TGTGCCAGCTCCGCTGGACAGGGCCAAATTAATTCACCCCTCCACTTT. This gives the protein CASSAGQGQINSPLHF.

The rearrangement uses TRBV7-2 and TRBJ1-5; TRBD1 is a possible D gene (5 bases). Per the germline V gene, CDR1 is SGHTA and CDR2 is FQGNSA. The CDR3 extends over 14 amino acids. With 2 bases removed from V and 4 bases from J, the gap between germline ends came to 9 bases. CDR3 residues: CASSLSAGNQPQHF. The CDR3 nucleotides are TGTGCCAGCAGCTTATCGGCAGGGAATCAGCCCCAGCATTTT.

This rearrangement joins TRBV6-5 to TRBJ2-1; 13 nucleotides match TRBD2. Trimming at V came to 6 bases and at J to 4 bases, leaving 3 bases not matched to a gene. The germline V gene has CDR1 MNHEY and CDR2 SVGAGI. This CDR3 region has 15 residues. The CDR3: CASRGTSGMYNEQFF. The CDR3 DNA reads as TGTGCCAGCAGAGGGACTAGCGGGATGTACAATGAGCAGTTCTTC.

The chain has TRBV7-3 and TRBJ2-1; 14 nucleotides line up with TRBD2. V dropped 5 bases and J dropped 3; count of bases not matched to a gene: 6. CDR1 is SGHTA and CDR2 is FQGTGA in the germline V gene. This CDR3 spans 17 amino acids. In nucleotides, the CDR3 is TGTGCCAGCAGCCAAGGGGGACTAGCGGGAGTCTACAATGAGCAGTTCTTC. This sequence encodes CASSQGGLAGVYNEQFF.

The V and J genes are TRBV30 and TRBJ2-2; tentatively, D is TRBD2 (5 bases). The CDR3 contains 14 residues. CDR1 is GTSNPN and CDR2 is SVGIG in the germline V gene (reference sequence). Deletions cut 4 bases from V and 4 bases from J, with 13 bases between. The chain's CDR3 is CAWKTSSRTGELFF. The CDR3, as DNA: TGTGCCTGGAAAACCTCTAGCCGCACCGGGGAGCTGTTTTTT. Complete variable domain (other parts from reference TRBV30 and TRBJ2-2): SQTIHQWPATLVQPVGSPLSLECTVEGTSNPNLYWYRQAAGRGLQLLFYSVGIGQISSEVPQNLSASRPQDRQFILSSKKLLLSDSGFYLCAWKTSSRTGELFFGEGSRLTVL.

The J gene is TRBJ2-3, the V gene TRBV4-1; 7 bases map to TRBD2. Looked up from germline, CDR1 is MGHRA and CDR2 is YSYEKL. V shed 4 bases, J shed 4 bases, and the junction held 5 bases outside the gene matches. The CDR3 covers 14 residues. The CDR3 spells CASSPLSGADTQYF. CDR3 nucleotide sequence: TGCGCCAGCAGCCCACTGAGCGGGGCAGATACGCAGTATTTT.

This chain connects TRBV6-1 to TRBJ1-5; D call uncertain. Germline V lookup: CDR1 MNHNS, CDR2 SASEGT. The CDR3 covers 14 residues. V was cut by 2 bases and J by 7 bases, with 12 bases left in between. CDR3 bases: TGTGCCAGCAGTGAATCGGGAGGTTGGCAGCCCCAGCATTTT. Its translation: CASSESGGWQPQHF.

V usage is TRBV7-9 and J usage is TRBJ1-4, with D possibly matching TRBD1 (6 bases). Germline loops: CDR1 SEHNR, CDR2 FQNEAQ (reference sequence). The CDR3 covers 15 residues. V shed 4 bases and J shed 7 bases, with 16 bases lying between them. Here the CDR3 DNA reads TGTGCCAGCAGCTCGTACCGGGGGGCAGTTGAAAAACTGTTTTTT. It specifies CASSSYRGAVEKLFF. Full variable domain (rest looked up from reference TRBV7-9 and TRBJ1-4): DTGVSQNPRHKITKRGQNVTFRCDPISEHNRLYWYRQTLGQGPEFLTYFQNEAQLEKSRLLSDRFSAERPKGSFSTLEIQRTEQGDSAMYLCASSSYRGAVEKLFFGSGTQLSVL.

V gene TRBV28 combines with J gene TRBJ1-1; unclear D gene. Deletions cut 6 bases from V and 6 bases from J, with 8 bases between. There are 11 residues in the CDR3. Germline V gene sequence: CDR1 MDHEN, CDR2 SYDVKM. The CDR3 coding sequence is TGTGCCAGCAGAAATCCCGCTGAAGCTTTCTTT. As protein: CASRNPAEAFF.

V gene TRBV6-5 combines with J gene TRBJ2-1; D remains unclear. V lost 6 bases, J lost 6 bases, and 12 bases lay in between. The CDR3 has 13 amino acids. From germline, CDR1 is MNHEY and CDR2 SVGAGI. CDR3 DNA sequence: TGTGCCAGCAGAGACCAGCCTAGCAATGAGCAGTTCTTC. It encodes CASRDQPSNEQFF.

The gene calls are TRBV19 and TRBJ2-1; D perhaps matches TRBD2 (5 bases). The V gene lost 5 bases and the J gene lost 5 bases, with 13 bases spanning the gap. The CDR3 contains 14 residues. Germline V CDR1 and CDR2: LNHDA, SQIVND (reference sequence). CDR3 in amino acids: CASSAGLRDNEQFF. The CDR3 nucleotides read TGTGCCAGTAGTGCGGGCCTTAGGGACAATGAGCAGTTCTTC.

The genes are TRBV9 and TRBJ2-2; 12 bases map to TRBD2. The CDR3 spans 18 residues. Germline CDR1 is SGDLS and CDR2 is YYNGEE. Losses at the gene ends were 0 bases for V and 6 bases for J; bases not matched to a gene: 9. The CDR3 reads CASSVAGLLAGGAGELFF. CDR3 coding DNA: TGTGCCAGCAGCGTAGCCGGTCTCCTAGCGGGAGGGGCCGGGGAGCTGTTTTTT.

This chain uses TRBV18 with TRBJ2-7, with TRBD1 matching 7 bases. CDR1 and CDR2 (germline): KGHSH, LQKENI. CDR3 length: 15 residues. The V gene end was trimmed by 3 bases and the J gene end by 3 bases; junction bases not matched to a gene: 8. The CDR3, as DNA: TGTGCCAGCTCACCCCGGACAGGTTTAGGCTACGAGCAGTACTTC. It translates to CASSPRTGLGYEQYF.

The rearrangement uses TRBV3-1 (or the pseudogene TRBV3-2) and TRBJ1-5; TRBD1 is a possible D gene (5 bases). CDR3 length equals 14 residues. Germline lookup yields CDR1 LGHDT and CDR2 YNNKEL (reference sequence). V lost 1 base to trimming and J lost 6 bases, with 10 bases between them. CDR3 region: CASSQGGGSQPQHF. DNA for the CDR3: TGTGCCAGCAGCCAAGGCGGGGGAAGTCAGCCCCAGCATTTT.

The gene calls are TRBV28 and TRBJ1-5; possible D gene TRBD1, 5 bases. CDR1 MDHEN and CDR2 SYDVKM come from the germline V gene. With 4 bases removed from V and 0 bases from J, the gap between germline ends came to 10 bases. This CDR3 region has 15 residues. In DNA form, the CDR3 reads TGTGCCAGCAGTTCTGACAGTTATAGCAATCAGCCCCAGCATTTT. Its translation is CASSSDSYSNQPQHF.

The gene calls are TRBV10-2 and TRBJ1-1; 9 bases are shared with TRBD1. Germline assignment: CDR1 WSHSY and CDR2 SAAADI. The CDR3 totals 16 residues. The trim removed 6 bases at V and 2 bases at J, leaving 10 bases unmatched. CDR3 protein: CASRTGGVGVNTEAFF. The CDR3 bases are TGCGCCAGCAGGACAGGGGGGGTCGGCGTTAACACTGAAGCTTTCTTT.